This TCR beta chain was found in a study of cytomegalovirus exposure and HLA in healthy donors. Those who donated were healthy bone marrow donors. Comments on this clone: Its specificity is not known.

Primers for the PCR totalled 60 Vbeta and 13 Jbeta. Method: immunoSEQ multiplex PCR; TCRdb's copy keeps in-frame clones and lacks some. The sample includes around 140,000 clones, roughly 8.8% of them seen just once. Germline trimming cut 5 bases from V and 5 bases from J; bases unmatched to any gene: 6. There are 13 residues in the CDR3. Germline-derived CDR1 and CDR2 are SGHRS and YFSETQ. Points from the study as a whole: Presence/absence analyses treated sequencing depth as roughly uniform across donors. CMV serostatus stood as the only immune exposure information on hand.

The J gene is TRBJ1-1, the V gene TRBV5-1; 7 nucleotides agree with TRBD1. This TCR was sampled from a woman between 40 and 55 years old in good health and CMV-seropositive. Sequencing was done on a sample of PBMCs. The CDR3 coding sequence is TGCGCCAGCAGGGAAGGGGGCAGGACTGAAGCTTTCTTT. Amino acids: CASREGGRTEAFF.